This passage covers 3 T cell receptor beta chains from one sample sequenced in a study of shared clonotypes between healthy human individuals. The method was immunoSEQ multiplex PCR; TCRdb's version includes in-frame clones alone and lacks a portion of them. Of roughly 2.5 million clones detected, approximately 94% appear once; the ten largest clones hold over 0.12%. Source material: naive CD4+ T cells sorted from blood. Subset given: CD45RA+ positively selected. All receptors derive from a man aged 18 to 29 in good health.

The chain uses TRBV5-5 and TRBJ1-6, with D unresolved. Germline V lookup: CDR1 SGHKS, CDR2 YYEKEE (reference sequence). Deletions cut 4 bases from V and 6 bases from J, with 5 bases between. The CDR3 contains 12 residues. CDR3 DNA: TGTGCCAGCAGCGGAGGTAATTCACCCCTCCACTTT. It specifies CASSGGNSPLHF.

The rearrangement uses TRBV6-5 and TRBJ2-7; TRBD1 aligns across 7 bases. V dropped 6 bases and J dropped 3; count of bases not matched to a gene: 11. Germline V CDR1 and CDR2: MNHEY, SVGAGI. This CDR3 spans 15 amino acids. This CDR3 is CASRGPSRGSYEQYF. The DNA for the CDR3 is TGTGCCAGCAGAGGCCCGTCCAGGGGGAGCTACGAGCAGTACTTC.

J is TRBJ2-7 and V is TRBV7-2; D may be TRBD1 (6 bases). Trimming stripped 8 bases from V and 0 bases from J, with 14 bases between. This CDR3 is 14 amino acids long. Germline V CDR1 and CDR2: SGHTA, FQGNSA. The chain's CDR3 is CASGLDRSSYEQYF. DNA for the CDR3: TGTGCCAGCGGTCTAGACAGGAGCTCCTACGAGCAGTACTTC.